Included here is one T cell receptor (beta chain) sequence, with context. This specimen belongs to a study of blood T cell repertoires in COVID-19. Overall study: Nucleic acid was either cDNA or gDNA, and it came from T cells, B-cell-depleted T cells, or PBMCs.

CDR3 length: 16 amino acids. The V gene's germline CDR1 is SNHLY and CDR2 FYNNEI. V lost 2 bases and J 7 bases, leaving 15 bases between the germline ends. Methods used by the authors: Amplification of reference gene primers provided the estimated nucleated cell counts. The assay was immunoSEQ multiplex PCR, and TCRdb's table has in-frame clones only and misses some. V and J calls and clone size come straight from that table; D and trimming were deduced from the DNA. The sample yields under 130,000 clones, 89% seen once. The sequence came from an older woman with acute or convalescent COVID-19. V usage is TRBV2 and J usage is TRBJ1-6; the D gene is possibly TRBD1 (5 bases). Sequencing was carried out using peripheral blood. This CDR3 is CASSERGREANSPLHF. CDR3 coding DNA: TGTGCCAGCAGTGAAAGGGGACGGGAGGCCAATTCACCCCTCCACTTT.